This T cell receptor beta chain is from a study of blood T cell repertoires in COVID-19. Study details: Whether acute or convalescent, the COVID-19 samples came from the United States, Italy and Spain.

This CDR3 region has 12 residues. V lost 6 bases, J lost 9 bases, and 14 bases lay in between. Germline values: CDR1 MNHEY, CDR2 SMNVEV (reference sequence). Clones were sequenced by immunoSEQ multiplex PCR, and TCRdb holds only the in-frame ones, with some missing. The sample has 330,000 or so clones; over 75% are singletons. The rearrangement links TRBV27 to TRBJ1-2; D is perhaps TRBD1 (6 bases). This receptor was identified in a man aged 30 to 39 who had recovered from COVID-19. Sequencing was done on a sample of PBMCs or T cells enriched from blood (not recorded which). The CDR3 DNA reads as TGTGCCAGCAGGGCAGGGGTAGAAAGCTACACCTTC. Protein product: CASRAGVESYTF.